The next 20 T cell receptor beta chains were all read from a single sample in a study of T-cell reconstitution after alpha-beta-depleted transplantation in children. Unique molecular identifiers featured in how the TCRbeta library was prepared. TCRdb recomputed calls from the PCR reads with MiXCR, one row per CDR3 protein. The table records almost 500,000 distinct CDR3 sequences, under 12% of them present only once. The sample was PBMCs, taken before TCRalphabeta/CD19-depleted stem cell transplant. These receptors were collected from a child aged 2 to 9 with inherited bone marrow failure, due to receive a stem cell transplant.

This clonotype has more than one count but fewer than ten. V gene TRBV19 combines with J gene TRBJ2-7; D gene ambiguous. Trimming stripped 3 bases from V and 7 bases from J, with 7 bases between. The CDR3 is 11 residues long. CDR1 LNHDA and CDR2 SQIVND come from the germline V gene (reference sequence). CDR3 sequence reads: CASSIGQEQYF. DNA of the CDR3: TGTGCCAGTAGTATTGGGCAGGAGCAGTACTTC.

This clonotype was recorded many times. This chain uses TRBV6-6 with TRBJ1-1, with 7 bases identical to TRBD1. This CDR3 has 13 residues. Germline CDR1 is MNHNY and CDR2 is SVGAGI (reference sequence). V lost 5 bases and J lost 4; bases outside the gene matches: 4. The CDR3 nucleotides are TGTGCCAGCAGTCTCGGGACAGCCACTGAAGCTTTCTTT. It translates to CASSLGTATEAFF.

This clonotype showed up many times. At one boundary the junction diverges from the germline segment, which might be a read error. CDR3 loop: CSSSLGRGLAGVNEQFF. The CDR3 DNA reads as TGTTCCAGCAGTTTAGGCCGCGGGCTAGCGGGGGTGAATGAGCAGTTCTTC. The rearrangement links TRBV28 to TRBJ2-1; 10 nucleotides agree with TRBD2. Germline CDR1 and CDR2: MDHEN and SYDVKM. CDR3 length equals 17 residues.

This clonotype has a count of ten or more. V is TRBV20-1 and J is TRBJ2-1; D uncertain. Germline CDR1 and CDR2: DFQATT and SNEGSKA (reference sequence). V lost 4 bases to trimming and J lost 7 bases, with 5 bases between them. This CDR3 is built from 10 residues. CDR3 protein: CSAITNEQFF. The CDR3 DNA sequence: TGCAGTGCTATAACGAATGAGCAGTTCTTC.

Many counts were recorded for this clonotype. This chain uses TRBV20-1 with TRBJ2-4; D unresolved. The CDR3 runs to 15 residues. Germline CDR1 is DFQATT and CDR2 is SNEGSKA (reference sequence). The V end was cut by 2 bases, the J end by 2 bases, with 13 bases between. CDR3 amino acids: CSARNDRSPKNIQYF. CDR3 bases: TGCAGTGCTAGAAACGATAGGAGTCCCAAAAACATTCAGTACTTC.

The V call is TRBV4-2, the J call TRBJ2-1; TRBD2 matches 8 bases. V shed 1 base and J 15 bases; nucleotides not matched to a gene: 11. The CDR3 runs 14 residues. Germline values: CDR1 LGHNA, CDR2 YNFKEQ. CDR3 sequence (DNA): TGTGCCAGCAGCCAAGCCGGGACTAGGCCCCTTGCGTTCTTC. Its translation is CASSQAGTRPLAFF.

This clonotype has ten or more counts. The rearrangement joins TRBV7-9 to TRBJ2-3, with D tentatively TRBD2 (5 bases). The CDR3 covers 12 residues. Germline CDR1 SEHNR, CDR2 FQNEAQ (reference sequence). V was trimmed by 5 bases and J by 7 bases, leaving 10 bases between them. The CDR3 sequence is CASSPDGNTQYF. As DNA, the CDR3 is TGTGCCAGCAGCCCGGACGGGAATACGCAGTATTTT.

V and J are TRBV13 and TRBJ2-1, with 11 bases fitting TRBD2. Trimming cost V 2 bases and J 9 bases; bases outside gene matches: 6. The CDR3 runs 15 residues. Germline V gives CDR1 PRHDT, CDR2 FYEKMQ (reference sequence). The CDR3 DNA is TGTGCCAGCAGCTTAAGTAGCGGGAGGGTCGGTGAGCAGTTCTTC. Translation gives CASSLSSGRVGEQFF. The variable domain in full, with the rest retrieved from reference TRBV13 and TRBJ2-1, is AAGVIQSPRHLIKEKRETATLKCYPIPRHDTVYWYQQGPGQDPQFLISFYEKMQSDKGSIPDRFSAQQFSDYHSELNMSSLELGDSALYFCASSLSSGRVGEQFFGPGTRLTVL.

The CDR3 region has the DNA TGCGCCAGCAGCCAGGGAAGACTAGACCATGAGCAGTTCTTC. It codes for CASSQGRLDHEQFF. The chain recombines TRBV4-3 with TRBJ2-1; a possible D gene is TRBD2 (6 bases). V shed 3 bases and J shed 8 bases, with 14 bases lying between them. Germline lookup yields CDR1 LGHNA and CDR2 YSLEER. The CDR3 spans 14 residues.

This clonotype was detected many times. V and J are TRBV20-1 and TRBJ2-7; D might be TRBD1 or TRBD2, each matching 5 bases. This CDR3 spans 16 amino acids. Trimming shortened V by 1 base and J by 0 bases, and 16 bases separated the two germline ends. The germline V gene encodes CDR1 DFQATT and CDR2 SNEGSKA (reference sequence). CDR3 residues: CSARGAGTNPSYEQYF. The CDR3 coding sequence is TGCAGTGCTAGAGGTGCTGGGACCAATCCCTCCTACGAGCAGTACTTC.

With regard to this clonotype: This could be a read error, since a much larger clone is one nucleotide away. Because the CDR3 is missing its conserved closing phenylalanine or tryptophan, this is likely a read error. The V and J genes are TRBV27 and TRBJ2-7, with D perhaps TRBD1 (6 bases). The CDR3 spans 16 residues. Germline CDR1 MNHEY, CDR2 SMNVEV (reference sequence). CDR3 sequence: CASSLSGTLKSSEQYL. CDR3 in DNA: TGTGCCAGCAGTTTAAGTGGGACACTGAAATCCTCCGAGCAGTACCTC.

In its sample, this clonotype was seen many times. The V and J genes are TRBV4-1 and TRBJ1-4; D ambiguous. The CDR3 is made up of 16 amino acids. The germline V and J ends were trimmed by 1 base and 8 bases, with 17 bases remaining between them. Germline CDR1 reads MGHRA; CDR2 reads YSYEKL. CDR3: CASSQGVRNGGEKLFF. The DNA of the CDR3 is TGCGCCAGCAGCCAAGGAGTCCGGAATGGAGGGGAAAAACTGTTTTTT.

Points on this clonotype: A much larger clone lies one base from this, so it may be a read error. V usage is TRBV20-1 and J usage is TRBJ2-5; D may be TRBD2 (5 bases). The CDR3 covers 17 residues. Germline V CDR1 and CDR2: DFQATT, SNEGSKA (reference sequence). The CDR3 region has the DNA TGCTGTGCTAGTTCCCGACCTAGCTATTCCAACCAAGAGACCCAGTACTTC. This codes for CCASSRPSYSNQETQYF.

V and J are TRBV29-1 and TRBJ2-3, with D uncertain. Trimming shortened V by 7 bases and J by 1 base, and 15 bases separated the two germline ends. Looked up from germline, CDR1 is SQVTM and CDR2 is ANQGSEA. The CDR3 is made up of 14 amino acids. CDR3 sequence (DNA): TGCAGCGGGACGATCGACGGACGCACAGATACGCAGTATTTT. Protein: CSGTIDGRTDTQYF.

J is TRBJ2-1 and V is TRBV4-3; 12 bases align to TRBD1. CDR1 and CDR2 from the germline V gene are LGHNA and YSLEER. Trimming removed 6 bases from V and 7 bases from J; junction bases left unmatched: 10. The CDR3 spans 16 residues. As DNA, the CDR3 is TGCGCCAGCAGTCTAAGGGGACAGGGGGCTTGGAATGAGCAGTTCTTC. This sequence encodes CASSLRGQGAWNEQFF.

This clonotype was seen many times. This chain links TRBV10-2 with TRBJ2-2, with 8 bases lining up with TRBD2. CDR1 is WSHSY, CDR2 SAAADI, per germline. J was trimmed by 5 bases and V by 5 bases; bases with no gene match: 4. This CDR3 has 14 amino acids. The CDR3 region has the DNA TGCGCCAGCAGTAGCGGGAGCTCAACCGGGGAGCTGTTTTTT. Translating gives CASSSGSSTGELFF.

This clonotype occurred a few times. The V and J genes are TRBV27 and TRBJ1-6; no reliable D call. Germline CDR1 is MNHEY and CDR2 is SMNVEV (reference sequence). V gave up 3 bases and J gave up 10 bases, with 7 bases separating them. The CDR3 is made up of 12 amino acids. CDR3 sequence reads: CASSFSMSPLHF. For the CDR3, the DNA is TGTGCCAGCAGTTTTTCCATGTCACCCCTCCACTTT.

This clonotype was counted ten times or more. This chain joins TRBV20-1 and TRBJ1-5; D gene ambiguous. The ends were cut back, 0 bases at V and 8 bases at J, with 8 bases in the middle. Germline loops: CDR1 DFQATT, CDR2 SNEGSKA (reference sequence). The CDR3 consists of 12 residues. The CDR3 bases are TGCAGTGCTAGAGATATGATGGAGCCCCAGCATTTT. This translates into CSARDMMEPQHF.

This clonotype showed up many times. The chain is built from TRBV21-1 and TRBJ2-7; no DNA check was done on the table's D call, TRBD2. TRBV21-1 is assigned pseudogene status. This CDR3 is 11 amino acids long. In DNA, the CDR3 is TGTGCCAGCAGTGCTAGTAGAGGGAAGTACTTC. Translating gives CASSASRGKYF.

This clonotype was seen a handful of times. CDR3 in DNA: TGTGCCAGCAGAATGGGACAGGGAATAGGAACAGATACGCAGTATTTT. The encoded protein is CASRMGQGIGTDTQYF. The chain joins TRBV12-3 or TRBV12-4 to TRBJ2-3; TRBD1 aligns across 9 bases. J gave up 3 bases and V 6 bases, and 10 bases lay outside the gene matches. The length of the CDR3 is 16 residues.